These T cell receptor beta chains were read from a single sample in a study of blood T cell repertoires in COVID-19. Profiled with immunoSEQ multiplex PCR; TCRdb holds only in-frame clones, not every one. The sample holds more than 300,000 clones, about nine tenths seen once. Input material: peripheral blood. The receptors were gathered from a woman in her 70s with COVID-19, enrolled during active disease. Both conserved end residues are part of each CDR3. Fields, in order: J gene, clone size, D gene, V gene, CDR3 DNA, CDR3 protein. A D gene is named only where the DNA matches it firmly. Not all rows give a size; the values are once, few, many and, for expanded clones, a class.

>TRBJ1-5|-|-|TRBV27
TGTGCCAGCAGTTTTCTACCCCCCCCGAGCAATCAGCCCCAGCATTTT
CASSFLPPPSNQPQHF
>TRBJ2-6|-|-|TRBV30
TGTGCCTGGAGTAGAGGTATCGGCAGCTCTGGGGCCAACGTCCTGACTTTC
CAWSRGIGSSGANVLTF
>TRBJ1-2|-|-|TRBV7-2
TGTGCCAGCAGCACTAGTGGCGGGTCTGGCTACACCTTC
CASSTSGGSGYTF
>TRBJ2-7|-|-|TRBV2
TGTGCCAGCACTGAGGGGGGTTCCTACGAGCAGTACTTC
CASTEGGSYEQYF
>TRBJ1-2|-|-|TRBV19
TGTGCCAGTAGCCCAGCCCACAGGGTTATAGGCGGCTACACCTTC
CASSPAHRVIGGYTF
>TRBJ1-5|once|-|TRBV27
TGTGCCAGCAGTTTAGGAGTCAATCAGCCCCAGCATTTT
CASSLGVNQPQHF
>TRBJ1-3|-|TRBD1|TRBV13
TGTGCCAGCTCCAGGGGGCGCGGAGGCGGAAACACCATATATTTT
CASSRGRGGGNTIYF
>TRBJ1-3|-|TRBD1|TRBV7-2
TGTGCCAGCAGCTTACAGGGACAGGGGGCTGGAAACACCATATATTTT
CASSLQGQGAGNTIYF
>TRBJ2-4|-|-|TRBV30
TGTGCCTGGAGTTTTTCGAACATTCAGTACTTC
CAWSFSNIQYF
>TRBJ2-1|-|-|TRBV28
TGTGCCAGCACCGAGGGACTGAGGACGGGGTACGGTGAGCAGTTCTTC
CASTEGLRTGYGEQFF
>TRBJ1-1|-|-|TRBV7-2
TGTGCCAGCAGCTTAGCGGGTAGCGCTGAAGCTTTCTTT
CASSLAGSAEAFF